This TCR beta chain was observed in a study of cytomegalovirus exposure and HLA in healthy donors. V was pared by 0 bases and J by 5 bases, with 11 bases between. Germline V gene lookup returns CDR1 SGDLS and CDR2 YYNGEE. This CDR3 region has 15 residues. Broader study findings: The number of N-insertions in an Asian-associated ancestry cluster was reportedly below the 666-donor mean in a later analysis. Several top significant clusters appeared, in a later analysis, to be linked to common viral pathogens. Earlier findings revealed that most TCR beta V segments proved productive either about 87% or about 30% of the time.

Amplification used 60 Vbeta primers and 13 Jbeta primers. This table comes from immunoSEQ multiplex PCR, and its TCRdb copy is limited to in-frame clones, with some not included. This table holds 75,000 to 95,000 clones, around 73% found once. On this clone: No antigen is known for it.

The TCR was taken from a man aged 45-60 years in good health and CMV-seronegative. J is TRBJ2-2 and V is TRBV9; a weak D match, TRBD2 (5 bases). The source material was PBMCs. This CDR3 is CASSVGLARTGELFF. CDR3 DNA sequence: TGTGCCAGCAGCGTAGGGCTAGCTCGGACCGGGGAGCTGTTTTTT.